This TCR beta chain was sequenced during a study of post-analysis software for immune sequencing data. Across the study: The courses of disease that were included comprised relapsing-remitting, secondary progressive and progressive-relapsing multiple sclerosis.

Built from TCR beta cDNA, the libraries had unique molecular identifiers in them. TCRdb reanalysed the PCR reads using MiXCR and keeps one entry per CDR3 protein. Seen here are more than 450,000 distinct CDR3 sequences, around 36% observed once, and the top ten hold around 5.9%. Remarks on this clonotype: Its antigen is still unknown.

After removal of 6 bases from V and 1 base from J, the junction contained 4 bases not matched to a gene. Germline V gives CDR1 DFQATT, CDR2 SNEGSKA (reference sequence). The CDR3 extends over 13 amino acids. Points from the study as a whole: Five TRBV segments were significantly more frequent in patients than in controls. TRBV5-6, TRBV5-1 and TRBV20-1 were among these segments. Clustering by F measure revealed strong co-clustering among samples prepared together in one batch. Controls had significantly higher normalized Chao1 diversity than multiple sclerosis patients.

The chain has TRBV20-1 and TRBJ2-5; 8 bases match TRBD1. The sequencing input was blood. The TCR sequence derives from a girl under 18 with multiple sclerosis. Written as DNA, the CDR3 is TGCAGTGCCGAGACAGGGGTCCAAGAGACCCAGTACTTC. Encoded protein: CSAETGVQETQYF.